This TCR beta chain originates from a study of cytomegalovirus exposure and HLA in healthy donors. Study findings and constraints: Prior analysis indicated that the majority of TCR beta V segments exhibited productivity approximately 90% or approximately 30% of the time. There were several of the most significant clusters that appeared linked to common viral pathogens in a later analysis. What TCR beta sequences reportedly achieved was accurate prediction of HLA-A and HLA-B alleles in most subjects.

About this clone itself: Its specificity is unknown.

The germline V gene encodes CDR1 GTSNPN and CDR2 SVGIG (reference sequence). CDR3 length: 15 amino acids. V gave up 5 bases and J gave up 0 bases; unmatched junction bases: 3. Both 60 Vbeta primers and 13 Jbeta primers went into the PCR. Sequencing was performed with immunoSEQ multiplex PCR; in TCRdb, only in-frame clones are kept and a portion is missing. The sample yields under 85,000 clones, 60% to 85% seen once. The specimen was PBMCs. The chain has TRBV30 and TRBJ1-5, with 11 bases aligning to TRBD1. This clonotype was obtained from a man aged 18 to 35 in good health and CMV-seronegative. CDR3 sequence: CAWGQGAGSNQPQHF. CDR3 coding DNA: TGTGCCTGGGGACAGGGGGCCGGTAGCAATCAGCCCCAGCATTTT.